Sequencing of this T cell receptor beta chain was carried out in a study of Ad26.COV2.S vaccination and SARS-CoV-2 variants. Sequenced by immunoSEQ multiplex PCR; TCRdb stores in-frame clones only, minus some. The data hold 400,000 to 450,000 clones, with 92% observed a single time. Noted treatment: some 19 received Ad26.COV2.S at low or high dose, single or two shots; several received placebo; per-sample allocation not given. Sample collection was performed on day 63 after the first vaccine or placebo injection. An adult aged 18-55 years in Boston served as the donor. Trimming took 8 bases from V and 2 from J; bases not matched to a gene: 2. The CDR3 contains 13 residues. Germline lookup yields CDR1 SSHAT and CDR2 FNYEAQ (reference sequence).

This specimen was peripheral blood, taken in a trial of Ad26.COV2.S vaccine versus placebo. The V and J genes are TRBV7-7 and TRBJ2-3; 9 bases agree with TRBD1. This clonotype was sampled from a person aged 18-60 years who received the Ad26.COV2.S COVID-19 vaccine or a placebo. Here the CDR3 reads CASGTGITDTQYF. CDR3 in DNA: TGTGCCAGCGGGACAGGGATCACAGATACGCAGTATTTT.